Each of the 28 T cell receptor beta chains below was sequenced from the same sample in a study of CD8 T cells in ankylosing spondylitis. TCRdb processed the 5' RACE reads anew with MiXCR; each CDR3 protein has one entry. The sample holds 200,000 or so distinct CDR3 sequences, 15% to 20% seen once. Sequenced input: blood, either unsorted or a sorted T cell fraction (not recorded which). These receptors were collected from a male donor between 5 and 29 years old with ankylosing spondylitis or in good health (not recorded which).

This clonotype was seen a few times. The genes are TRBV5-1 and TRBJ2-1, with D perhaps TRBD2 (6 bases). V was pared by 3 bases and J by 5 bases, with 21 bases between. CDR3 length equals 17 residues. The germline gives CDR1 SGHRS, CDR2 YFSETQ. CDR3 nucleotides: TGCGCCAGCAGCTGGGCCCACGGAGGGATCGGAGACAATGAGCAGTTCTTC. Its protein is CASSWAHGGIGDNEQFF.

Ten or more counts support this clonotype. This chain uses TRBV15 with TRBJ1-1, with TRBD1 as a possible D gene (5 bases). V lost 5 bases to trimming and J lost 1 base, with 14 bases between them. Germline assignment: CDR1 LNHNV and CDR2 YYDKDF (reference sequence). The CDR3 is 15 residues long. In DNA, the CDR3 is TGTGCCACCAGCCCTAAAGGGGAGAAGAACACTGAAGCTTTCTTT. It codes for CATSPKGEKNTEAFF.

This clonotype was seen many times. The V and J genes are TRBV6-1 and TRBJ2-3, with a weak D call TRBD2 (5 bases). Trimming removed 0 bases from V and 6 bases from J, with 13 bases in between. The CDR3 spans 15 residues. From germline, CDR1 is MNHNS and CDR2 SASEGT. CDR3 loop: CASSEALRDPDTQYF. In DNA, the CDR3 is TGTGCCAGCAGTGAAGCGCTCCGGGATCCGGATACGCAGTATTTT.

This clonotype occurred many times. The chain is built from TRBV19 and TRBJ1-5; D remains ambiguous. The CDR3 extends over 12 amino acids. The germline CDR1 and CDR2 sequences are LNHDA and SQIVND (reference sequence). The ends were cut back, 6 bases at V and 7 bases at J, with 10 bases in the middle. The CDR3 DNA is TGTGCCAGTAGCACCCCCGTGCAGCCCCAGCATTTT. Translation: CASSTPVQPQHF.

This clonotype was observed at least ten times. The chain is built from TRBV6-2 or TRBV6-3 and TRBJ2-1; D is possibly TRBD2 (5 bases). The ends were cut back, 3 bases at V and 9 bases at J, with 6 bases in the middle. The CDR3 is 11 amino acids. Germline V gene data show CDR1 as MNHEY and CDR2 as SVGEGT. CDR3 region: CASSYGGEQFF. The CDR3, as DNA: TGTGCCAGCAGTTATGGAGGTGAGCAGTTCTTC.

This clonotype appeared many times. The chain is built from TRBV6-5 and TRBJ2-5; 9 nucleotides align to TRBD2. CDR3 length: 16 residues. Trimming removed 0 bases from V and 5 bases from J; junction bases left unmatched: 7. Germline CDR1 MNHEY, CDR2 SVGAGI. The CDR3 nucleotides read TGTGCCAGCAGTTACTCGATGGCGGGAGGGTATGAGACCCAGTACTTC. Protein sequence: CASSYSMAGGYETQYF.

V is TRBV29-1 and J is TRBJ2-1; tentatively, D is TRBD2 (5 bases). Trimming removed 6 bases from V and 0 bases from J, with 18 bases in between. The CDR3 is 16 amino acids. Germline V gives CDR1 SQVTM, CDR2 ANQGSEA. The CDR3 coding sequence is TGCAGCGTGCCTACGGCGCGGGCGCTCTCCTACAATGAGCAGTTCTTC. It codes for CSVPTARALSYNEQFF.

This clonotype was seen many times. The gene calls are TRBV5-1 and TRBJ2-5; TRBD2 aligns across 9 bases. This CDR3 comprises 14 residues. Germline CDR1 reads SGHRS; CDR2 reads YFSETQ. After removal of 4 bases from V and 3 bases from J, the junction contained 4 bases not matched to a gene. The CDR3 sequence: CASSPRTSEETQYF. DNA of the CDR3: TGCGCCAGCAGCCCCCGGACTAGCGAAGAGACCCAGTACTTC.

This chain uses TRBV6-5 with TRBJ1-6; the match to TRBD1 covers 8 bases. The ends lost 5 bases at V and 8 bases at J; junction bases unmatched: 8. Per germline, CDR1 MNHEY and CDR2 SVGAGI. The CDR3 has 15 amino acids. The CDR3, as DNA: TGTGCCAGCAGTCCCGGGACAGGAGTTTATTCACCCCTCCACTTT. Residues: CASSPGTGVYSPLHF.

This clonotype has a count of ten or more. The CDR3 bases are TGCAGTGCTAGAGACGGGACCAAGATAAGAGAGACCCAGTACTTC. Translation gives CSARDGTKIRETQYF. This chain joins TRBV20-1 and TRBJ2-5; D possibly uses TRBD1 or TRBD2 (5 bases each). CDR3 size: 15 residues. CDR1 and CDR2 (germline): DFQATT, SNEGSKA (reference sequence). The ends were cut back, 0 bases at V and 4 bases at J, with 15 bases in the middle.

This clonotype was counted at least ten times. The rearrangement joins TRBV20-1 to TRBJ2-2; D is unclear. CDR1 and CDR2 (germline): DFQATT, SNEGSKA (reference sequence). Trimming removed 5 bases from V and 6 bases from J, with 4 bases in between. This CDR3 comprises 10 residues. The CDR3 loop reads CSAGPGELFF. CDR3 in DNA: TGCAGTGCTGGTCCCGGGGAGCTGTTTTTT.

This clonotype was seen many times. The chain carries TRBV20-1 and TRBJ2-3; D is undetermined. Germline assignment: CDR1 DFQATT and CDR2 SNEGSKA (reference sequence). The CDR3 has 14 residues. V lost 4 bases, J lost 0 bases, and 11 bases lay in between. CDR3 residues: CSAKSILSTDTQYF. CDR3 sequence (DNA): TGCAGTGCTAAGAGTATTCTTAGCACAGATACGCAGTATTTT.

This clonotype appeared a few times. The chain combines TRBV7-2 with TRBJ1-4; D is perhaps TRBD1 (5 bases). Germline lookup yields CDR1 SGHTA and CDR2 FQGNSA. CDR3 length: 18 amino acids. V dropped 3 bases and J dropped 0 bases, with 17 bases sitting between them. CDR3 amino acids: CASSFNPHDSSTNEKLFF. CDR3 sequence (DNA): TGTGCCAGCAGCTTTAACCCACACGACAGTTCAACTAATGAAAAACTGTTTTTT.

The gene calls are TRBV29-1 and TRBJ2-1; 9 nucleotides match TRBD2. CDR1 and CDR2 from the germline V gene are SQVTM and ANQGSEA. The CDR3 has 13 residues. V was clipped by 4 bases and J by 5 bases; unmatched bases: 3. The CDR3 DNA is TGCAGCGTTGGCGGGAGGGCCCACAATGAGCAGTTCTTC. Its translation is CSVGGRAHNEQFF.

This clonotype was picked up many times. The chain combines TRBV10-3 with TRBJ2-7; 9 nucleotides line up with TRBD1. The V segment lost 4 bases and the J segment 2 bases; nucleotides outside the gene matches: 3. Germline V CDR1 and CDR2: ENHRY, SYGVKD. This CDR3 comprises 14 residues. CDR3: CAISGGQGTYEQYF. The CDR3 nucleotides read TGTGCCATCAGTGGAGGACAGGGGACCTACGAGCAGTACTTC.

About this clonotype itself: Compared with germline, one end of the junction differs, possibly owing to a read error. This chain's CDR3 is CASSQDLTGGYNDQFF. DNA for the CDR3: TGCGCCAGCAGCCAAGATCTTACGGGGGGATACAATGATCAGTTCTTC. The chain recombines TRBV4-3 with TRBJ2-1; TRBD2 matches 7 bases. The CDR3 sequence is 16 residues long. Germline CDR1 reads LGHNA; CDR2 reads YSLEER.

This clonotype was recorded many times. The rearrangement uses TRBV4-3 and TRBJ2-1; D is ambiguous. Per the germline V gene, CDR1 is LGHNA and CDR2 is YSLEER. The CDR3 has 12 amino acids. V gave up 0 bases and J gave up 9 bases, with 6 bases separating them. This CDR3 is CASSQDLREQFF. CDR3 nucleotide sequence: TGCGCCAGCAGCCAAGATCTCCGTGAGCAGTTCTTC.

The rearrangement joins TRBV6-1 to TRBJ2-7, with D hard to call. Germline lookup yields CDR1 MNHNS and CDR2 SASEGT. The V end was cut by 8 bases, the J end by 0 bases, with 11 bases between. CDR3 size: 13 residues. CDR3 region: CASRELSSYEQYV. The CDR3 bases are TGTGCCAGCCGCGAACTCAGCTCCTACGAGCAGTACGTC.

At least ten counts were recorded for this clonotype. The chain carries TRBV29-1 and TRBJ2-2; perhaps TRBD2 as D (6 bases). V lost 3 bases, J lost 1 base, and 12 bases lay in between. The CDR3 is 15 residues long. Germline V gene lookup returns CDR1 SQVTM and CDR2 ANQGSEA. DNA of the CDR3: TGCAGCGTTGATGTGGCGGGAATGAACACCGGGGAGCTGTTTTTT. As protein: CSVDVAGMNTGELFF.

This clonotype was counted many times. The gene calls are TRBV6-6 and TRBJ1-1; D is ambiguous. Germline V gives CDR1 MNHNY, CDR2 SVGAGI (reference sequence). The V and J ends lost 5 bases and 6 bases respectively, with 13 bases between them. This CDR3 is built from 13 residues. CDR3 sequence reads: CASSPRPDAEAFF. The CDR3 nucleotides read TGTGCCAGCAGTCCTAGGCCAGACGCTGAAGCTTTCTTT.

The sample holds many counts of this clonotype. The chain is built from TRBV20-1 and TRBJ1-5; D is possibly TRBD1 (5 bases). The CDR3 runs 14 residues. CDR1 is DFQATT, CDR2 SNEGSKA, per germline (reference sequence). The V end lost 4 bases, the J end lost 1 base, and 11 bases lay between the germline ends. The CDR3 nucleotides read TGCAGTGCTACTCCCGGGGGGAGCAATCAGCCCCAGCATTTT. Its translation: CSATPGGSNQPQHF.

The chain couples TRBV7-9 to TRBJ2-7; D unresolved. The germline V gene encodes CDR1 SEHNR and CDR2 FQNEAQ (reference sequence). CDR3 length equals 14 residues. V lost 1 base, J lost 4 bases, and 11 bases lay in between. CDR3 sequence: CASSLGHREYEQYV. The CDR3, as DNA: TGTGCCAGCAGCTTAGGGCACAGAGAATACGAGCAGTACGTC.

This clonotype has a count of ten or more. The chain joins TRBV20-1 to TRBJ1-2; D unclear. V lost 0 bases and J 2 bases, leaving 10 bases between the germline ends. The CDR3 length is 14 residues. The germline V gene has CDR1 DFQATT and CDR2 SNEGSKA (reference sequence). CDR3 DNA: TGCAGTGCTAGAGATTTGGGCGGGAACTATGGCTACACCTTC. The encoded protein is CSARDLGGNYGYTF.

This clonotype was seen many times. The rearrangement uses TRBV6-6 and TRBJ2-1; the match to TRBD1 covers 7 bases. The CDR3 is made up of 14 amino acids. Trimming removed 8 bases from V and 4 bases from J; junction bases left unmatched: 8. Germline CDR1 reads MNHNY; CDR2 reads SVGAGI (reference sequence). CDR3 sequence reads: CASLQGSGYNEQFF. CDR3 nucleotides: TGTGCCAGCTTACAGGGGAGTGGATACAATGAGCAGTTCTTC.

V gene TRBV5-5 combines with J gene TRBJ2-7, with D unresolved. The CDR3 is 15 residues long. Between the trimmed V and J ends, which lost 0 bases and 6 bases, there was a span of 16 bases. Germline CDR1 reads SGHKS; CDR2 reads YYEKEE (reference sequence). The CDR3 region is CASSLEARSFGEQYF. The DNA of the CDR3 is TGTGCCAGCAGCTTGGAAGCCAGGTCCTTTGGCGAGCAGTACTTC.

This clonotype turned up a few times. The chain is built from TRBV29-1 and TRBJ2-5; D possibly corresponds to TRBD1 (5 bases). V was trimmed by 4 bases and J by 6 bases, leaving 18 bases between them. Looked up from germline, CDR1 is SQVTM and CDR2 is ANQGSEA. This CDR3 region has 14 residues. Written as DNA, the CDR3 is TGCAGCGTTGGGGGCCGACTTGGTCGGCAGACCCAGTACTTC. Translated: CSVGGRLGRQTQYF. Together with reference TRBV29-1 and TRBJ2-5, the CDR3 gives the full variable domain: SAVISQKPSRDICQRGTSLTIQCQVDSQVTMMFWYRQQPGQSLTLIATANQGSEATYESGFVIDKFPISRPNLTFSTLTVSNMSPEDSSIYLCSVGGRLGRQTQYFGPGTRLLVL.

This clonotype occurred many times. This chain joins TRBV19 and TRBJ1-2; possible D gene TRBD1, 6 bases. The V end was cut by 2 bases, the J end by 3 bases, with 13 bases between. Germline CDR1 reads LNHDA; CDR2 reads SQIVND (reference sequence). The CDR3 sequence is 15 residues long. The DNA for the CDR3 is TGTGCCAGTAGTATAAGAACAGGGTGGGACTATGGCTACACCTTC. Translation gives CASSIRTGWDYGYTF. The full variable domain, with the rest looked up from reference TRBV19 and TRBJ1-2, is DGGITQSPKYLFRKEGQNVTLSCEQNLNHDAMYWYRQDPGQGLRLIYYSQIVNDFQKGDIAEGYSVSREKKESFPLTVTSAQKNPTAFYLCASSIRTGWDYGYTFGSGTRLTVV.

This clonotype was counted only a few times. The CDR3 DNA follows: TGTGCCTGGGGGGGAGCTAGCGGGAGGGCCGCCGGGGAGCTGTTTTTT. This translates into CAWGGASGRAAGELFF. The chain uses TRBV30 and TRBJ2-2; 12 bases are a match to TRBD2. After removal of 5 bases from V and 6 bases from J, the junction contained 10 bases not matched to a gene. The CDR3 contains 16 residues. CDR1 is GTSNPN and CDR2 is SVGIG in the germline V gene (reference sequence).